These T cell receptor beta chains were read from a single sample in a study of cytomegalovirus exposure and HLA in healthy donors. Measured with immunoSEQ multiplex PCR; TCRdb has only the in-frame clones, and not every one. The top ten hold around 1.4% of the sample, which has approximately 130,000 clones, roughly four fifths seen once. Material for sequencing was PBMCs. The origin of the receptors is a woman younger than 30 in good health and CMV-seronegative. Each CDR3 is given with its conserved first and last residue. The order of the fields is J gene, clone size, D gene, V gene, CDR3 DNA, CDR3 protein. D genes are given only for firm matches. Clone size, where shown, is once, few, many, or a class for clones that have expanded.

>TRBJ1-2|-|TRBD1|TRBV30
TGTGCCTGGACGGCCGTGACAGGGAAGGCTGGGGGCTACACCTTC
CAWTAVTGKAGGYTF
>TRBJ2-7|-|-|TRBV14
TGTGCCAGCAGCCAAGCTCCTTCCTACGAGCAGTACTTC
CASSQAPSYEQYF
>TRBJ1-1|-|-|TRBV9
TGTGCCAGCAGCCCAGCCGACAGAAACACTGAAGCTTTCTTT
CASSPADRNTEAFF
>TRBJ1-2|-|-|TRBV19
TGTGCCAGTAGAAGACAGACAAACTATGGCTACACCTTC
CASRRQTNYGYTF
>TRBJ1-1|-|TRBD1|TRBV11-2
TGTGCCAGCAGTTTACGCAGGGGGGTTTCGAACACTGAAGCTTTCTTT
CASSLRRGVSNTEAFF
>TRBJ1-5|-|-|TRBV19
TGTGCCAGTAGTATTTGGTCGTCGGAGAATCAGCCCCAGCATTTT
CASSIWSSENQPQHF
>TRBJ1-6|-|TRBD1|TRBV15
TGTGCCACCAGCAGAGGAGCTACAGGGGGGCGTTCACCCCTCCACTTT
CATSRGATGGRSPLHF
>TRBJ2-5|-|-|TRBV9
TGTGCCAGCAGCGTAGGCGGGGTAGCAGAGACCCAGTACTTC
CASSVGGVAETQYF
>TRBJ2-1|few|-|TRBV19
TGTGCCAGCGGGGATCGAGATGAGCAGTTCTTC
CASGDRDEQFF
>TRBJ1-2|-|-|TRBV25-1
TGTGCCAGCAGTGAGGCAGGGGCCTCCGATGGCTACACCTTC
CASSEAGASDGYTF
>TRBJ2-7|few|TRBD2|TRBV5-4
TGTGCCACCTCACCGCGGGCGGGGGGCTCCTACGAGCAGTACTTC
CATSPRAGGSYEQYF
>TRBJ1-3|-|-|TRBV7-8
TGTGCCAGCAACCAAAATACAGGAAACACCATATATTTT
CASNQNTGNTIYF
>TRBJ1-2|few|-|TRBV5-1
TGCGCCAGCAGCTTACAGGGTATATCCTATGGCTACACCTTC
CASSLQGISYGYTF
>TRBJ1-3|-|TRBD1|TRBV5-5
TGTGCCAGCAGATTCAGGGGGCCCGACCTCTCTGGAAACACCATATATTTT
CASRFRGPDLSGNTIYF
>TRBJ2-5|-|TRBD2|TRBV10-3
TGTGCCATCAGCCCGGGGACTAGCGGGGGGCGGATCCAAGAGACCCAGTACTTC
CAISPGTSGGRIQETQYF
>TRBJ2-3|few|TRBD2|TRBV11-2
TGTGCCAGCAGCTTTTACGGGAGGGCCACAGATACGCAGTATTTT
CASSFYGRATDTQYF
>TRBJ2-7|-|TRBD1|TRBV7-2
TGTGCCAGCAGCTTCACTCCAGGGACAGGGTACGAGCAGTACTTC
CASSFTPGTGYEQYF
>TRBJ1-2|-|-|TRBV4-3
TGCGCCAGCAGCCAAGTCCGAGAGAATTACTATGGCTACACCTTC
CASSQVRENYYGYTF
>TRBJ1-1|-|-|TRBV6-6
TGTGCCACCCGAGGGAGGGTGAACACTGAAGCTTTCTTT
CATRGRVNTEAFF
>TRBJ2-2|-|TRBD1|TRBV6-4
TGTGCCAGCAGTGACTCGTCAGGGACAGTCTTCACCGGGGAGCTGTTTTTT
CASSDSSGTVFTGELFF
>TRBJ2-1|-|-|TRBV7-9
TGTGCCAGCAGCTCTGATGACTCAACATACCGGACTTCCTACAATGAGCAGTTCTTC
CASSSDDSTYRTSYNEQFF
>TRBJ1-5|-|-|TRBV13
TGTGCCAGCAGCCTTGGGCGAGGAGGCGGGTATCAGCCCCAGCATTTT
CASSLGRGGGYQPQHF
>TRBJ1-1|few|-|TRBV9
TGTGCCAGCAGCCCCCGGAGGGCGGGGATTACTGAAGCTTTCTTT
CASSPRRAGITEAFF
>TRBJ2-1|once|TRBD1|TRBV2
TGTGCCAGCACCGAGACAGGGGGTTCCCACAATGAGCAGTTCTTC
CASTETGGSHNEQFF
>TRBJ1-2|-|TRBD1|TRBV5-1
TGCGCCAGCAGCTTGGAGGAGGGGGCTGCTGGCTACACCTTC
CASSLEEGAAGYTF
>TRBJ2-7|once|TRBD2|TRBV15
TGTGCCACCAGCAGGGATGGGGCTAGCGGGGGCGAGCAGTACTTC
CATSRDGASGGEQYF
>TRBJ2-2|-|TRBD1|TRBV6-5
TGTGCCAGCATCTCCGGGACAGGGGCCGGGGAGCTGTTTTTT
CASISGTGAGELFF
>TRBJ2-1|-|TRBD2|TRBV5-1
TGCGCCAGCAGCTGGACTAGCGGGAGCCCCACCCGTTACAATGAGCAGTTCTTC
CASSWTSGSPTRYNEQFF
>TRBJ2-5|-|-|TRBV19
TGTGCCAGTAGTACGACTAGTATGGAGACCCAGTACTTC
CASSTTSMETQYF
>TRBJ1-2|once|-|TRBV6-4
TGTGCCAGCAGTGTCCGGGCGGGTGCTGGCTACACCTTC
CASSVRAGAGYTF
>TRBJ2-1|-|-|TRBV11-2
TGTGCCAGCAGCTTAGATCTGTGGAGCTCCTACAATGAGCAGTTCTTC
CASSLDLWSSYNEQFF
>TRBJ2-1|-|TRBD2|TRBV7-8
TGTGCCAGCAGCCTGTCCTTTCTAGCGGCCTCATACAATGAGCAGTTCTTC
CASSLSFLAASYNEQFF
>TRBJ1-1|-|-|TRBV4-3
TGCGCCAGCAGCCAAGTGGGGGGGAGAACTGAAGCTTTCTTT
CASSQVGGRTEAFF
>TRBJ2-4|-|TRBD1|TRBV5-1
TGCGCCAGCAGCTTGGCAGGGGGCAGTGACATTCAGTACTTC
CASSLAGGSDIQYF
>TRBJ1-6|once|TRBD1|TRBV7-2
TGTGCCGGGACAGGGGAGGCCTATTCACCCCTCCACTTT
CAGTGEAYSPLHF
>TRBJ2-3|-|TRBD2|TRBV5-1
TGCGCCAGCAGCTTGGCCAGCGGGGGGGCAGTAGATACGCAGTATTTT
CASSLASGGAVDTQYF
>TRBJ2-1|-|TRBD1|TRBV9
TGTGCCAGCAGCTTCAAAGGGAGGACAGGGGGTTACAATGAGCAGTTCTTC
CASSFKGRTGGYNEQFF
>TRBJ2-3|-|-|TRBV27
TGTGCCAGCACGTCGGGTGATACGCAGTATTTT
CASTSGDTQYF
>TRBJ2-7|few|TRBD2|TRBV27
TGTGCCAGCAGTTCGGATCCGGGACTAGCATCCTACGAGCAGTACTTC
CASSSDPGLASYEQYF
>TRBJ1-5|-|TRBD1|TRBV6-5
TGTGCCAGCACTAAGGGGGCAGGTCAGCCCCAGCATTTT
CASTKGAGQPQHF
>TRBJ1-2|-|-|TRBV7-9
TGTGCCAGCAGCTTACCCTGGGGAGGAGCTGCTAACTATGGCTACACCTTC
CASSLPWGGAANYGYTF
>TRBJ1-2|-|-|TRBV5-4
TGTGCCAGCAGCTTGGGCCCATTGGAGGATGGCTACACCTTC
CASSLGPLEDGYTF
>TRBJ1-3|-|TRBD1|TRBV7-2
TGTGCCAGCAGCTTAGCGGGACAGGTTGGAAACACCATATATTTT
CASSLAGQVGNTIYF
>TRBJ1-2|-|TRBD1|TRBV11-2
TGTGCCAGCAGCTTAAACTCCAGGCTGGGGACAGGCGGACCCTATGGCTACACCTTC
CASSLNSRLGTGGPYGYTF